This T cell receptor beta chain was obtained from a study of T cells expressing NK-cell markers. Study overall: Sorted CD3+CD56+NKG2C+, CD3+CD56+NKG2C- and CD3+CD56-NKG2C+ T cells supplied TCR beta repertoires. Study-wide points: Roughly 1.0-8% of CD8+ T cells in several donors belonged to dominant NKG2C+ clonotypes.

The CDR3 extends over 16 amino acids. Germline lookup yields CDR1 SGHRS and CDR2 YFSETQ. Generation of TCR beta cDNA was performed by 5'RACE template switching incorporating UMIs. TCRdb reworked the 5' RACE reads into one entry per CDR3 protein, no DNA. This table lists a few hundred thousand distinct CDR3 sequences. Comment on this clonotype: As yet, its antigen is unknown.

V gene TRBV5-1 combines with J gene TRBJ2-1; TCRdb's D gene call, TRBD1, goes unchecked for lack of DNA. The TCR was taken from a woman between 50 and 59 years old in good health. The sequencing input was blood T cells: a sorted CD56 or NKG2C T cell subset, CD4+ or CD8+ T cells, or bulk PBMC T cells (not recorded which). The CDR3 reads CASSSSGTLSYNEQFF.